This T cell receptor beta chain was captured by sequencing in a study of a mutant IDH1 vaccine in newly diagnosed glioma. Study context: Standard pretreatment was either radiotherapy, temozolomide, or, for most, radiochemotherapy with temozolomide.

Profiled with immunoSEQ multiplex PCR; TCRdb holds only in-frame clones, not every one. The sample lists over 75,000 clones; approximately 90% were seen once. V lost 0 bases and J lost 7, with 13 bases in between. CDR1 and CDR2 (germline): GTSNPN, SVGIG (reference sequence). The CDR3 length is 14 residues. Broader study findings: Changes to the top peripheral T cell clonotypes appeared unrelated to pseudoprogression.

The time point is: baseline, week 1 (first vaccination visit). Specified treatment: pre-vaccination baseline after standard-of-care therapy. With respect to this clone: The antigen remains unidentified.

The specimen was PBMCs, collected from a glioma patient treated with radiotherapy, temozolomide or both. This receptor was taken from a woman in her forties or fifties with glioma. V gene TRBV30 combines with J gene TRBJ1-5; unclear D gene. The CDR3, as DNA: TGTGCCTGGAGTGTACATTTGAGTGTCCAGCCCCAGCATTTT. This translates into CAWSVHLSVQPQHF.